This T cell receptor (beta chain) is from a study of regulatory T cells in long-lasting Graves disease. Whole-study findings and limits: A limited number of samples was an acknowledged limitation.

With 7 bases removed from V and 10 bases from J, the gap between germline ends came to 17 bases. This CDR3 comprises 14 residues. Germline lookup yields CDR1 MDHEN and CDR2 SYDVKM. Time point: newly diagnosed GD, antithyroid drugs for less than 3 months. PBMCs were the source of the RNA used for TCR sequencing. With respect to this clonotype: What it recognizes is unknown.

Relying on iRepertoire HTBI primers and Arm-PCR of CDR3 regions, the team built TCR beta libraries. TCRdb reanalysed the multiplex PCR reads using MiXCR and keeps one entry per CDR3 protein. This table has roughly 500,000 distinct CDR3 sequences, more than 10% appearing once. These data are also associated with another study on T cells in Graves' hyperthyroidism and ophthalmopathy.

J is TRBJ1-6 and V is TRBV28; tentative D call: TRBD1 (6 bases). Sequenced material: peripheral blood mononuclear cells (PBMCs), taken at new diagnosis, from a patient treated with antithyroid drugs. The sequence was collected from a woman aged 30 to 39 with Graves disease. The CDR3 reads CASTPRTGNSPLHF. The DNA of the CDR3 is TGTGCCAGCACCCCCCGCACAGGGAACTCACCCCTCCACTTT.